This T cell receptor (beta chain) was captured in a study of CD8+ T cells in alopecia areata (dated by TCRdb to about 2018). With respect to the entire study: The treated patients, all with moderate-to-severe alopecia areata, were enrolled in an open-label pilot trial of oral tofacitinib given at 5 to 10 mg twice daily. RNA was extracted with the PAXgene miRNA kit for fixed scalp, the miRNeasy kit for PBMCs, and the RNeasy kit for mouse skin. Scalp clonality was compared across normal scalp (n=4), patchy alopecia areata scalp (n=8), and alopecia totalis/universalis scalp (n=8). Human TCRbeta sequencing covered scalp tissue and sorted CD4+ and CD8+ peripheral blood T cells from patchy and totalis/universalis alopecia areata patients and healthy controls. Disease severity in treated patients was measured with the SALT score, which quantifies the percentage of affected scalp surface area. Patients received tofacitinib for 6 to 18 months and were then followed off drug for 6 months to check for delayed response and recurrence. In both human patients and the C3H/HeJ mouse model, the study applied high-throughput TCRbeta sequencing to look at T cell clonal expansion in alopecia areata. Biopsies were taken from tofacitinib-treated patients at baseline and at 4 and 24 weeks of treatment, and a later scalp biopsy was taken in several of the tofacitinib-treated patients. TCRbeta CDR3 regions were amplified by immunoSEQ multiplex PCR with 35 Vbeta forward and 13 Jbeta reverse primers. What the authors observed across the whole study: Compared with normal scalp, lesional scalp had higher clonality and more expanded CD8+ clones, particularly in alopecia totalis/universalis, a pattern that suggests antigenic drive. Scalp TCR repertoire analysis is complicated because resident alphabeta T cells in normal human skin are also sequenced, whereas mouse skin is dominated by gammadelta T cells. Because the treated cohort was small and had just a single nonresponder, larger studies are needed to establish links between baseline CD8+ expansion and response. Tofacitinib significantly lowered scalp clonality and the number of expanded CD8+ clones among the top 100 scalp clones. During tofacitinib treatment, many expanded lesional clones remained in scalp and blood, and this persistence may partly explain relapse after treatment is stopped. Shared TCR sequences between patients were less evident than in mice, which may be partly attributable to HLA diversity in the patient population.

CDR1 and CDR2 (ENHRY, SYGVKD) derive from the germline V gene. From the cysteine through the phenylalanine, the CDR3 covers 12 amino acids. Only the CDR3 DNA stays, 36 bases, in frame from base 1. V is reduced by 6 bases and J by 4 bases, leaving a spacing of 6 bases between them. As for this clone: There is no known antigen for this receptor. Base qualities are not recorded, but no much larger clone differs from it by a single base.

The library was generated by the immunoSEQ multiplex PCR assay. For TCR sequencing, RNA was extracted from every sample and reverse transcribed into cDNA to serve as template. SuperScript III was used for first-strand cDNA synthesis, primed with a 2:1 mix of oligo-dT and random hexamers. A synthetic immune receptor repertoire was used to measure amplification bias, and any remaining bias was corrected computationally. As for the authors' bioinformatics: Raw reads were preprocessed to remove errors, and CDR3 was defined by IMGT conventions from the conserved cysteine to phenylalanine. Clonality was calculated as 1 minus Shannon entropy normalized by log2 of the number of productive unique TCRs. Whether each scalp clone was CD4 or CD8 was inferred by checking scalp TCRbeta sequences against the CD4 and CD8 repertoires from sorted blood. The clones in this table, taken by TCRdb from immuneACCESS, are in-frame only. Not every clone is retained; where verified, under half of the shortfall comes from an unresolved V gene, and the cause of the rest is unknown. V and J calls and clone size are given by that table; D and trimming were obtained from the DNA. This sample lists 90,000 or so clones; about 40% were detected once. The ten most abundant clones make up 18% of the sample.

Read against the paper, the sample's time point label means: 20 to 30 weeks on oral tofacitinib. Taken with the paper, the label for treatment or condition translates to: oral pan-JAK inhibitor, 5-10 mg twice daily. Lesional scalp punch biopsies and peripheral blood were collected from alopecia areata patients. After PBMCs were isolated by density centrifugation and stained for CD3, CD4 and CD8, a FACSAria was used to sort CD4+ and CD8+ T cells. The rearranged segments are TRBV10-3 and TRBJ2-2; the D region possibly corresponds to TRBD2 (5 bases align). Sequences were derived from CD8+ T cells sorted from blood, sampled at week 24, from a patient treated with tofacitinib. The sequence was obtained from a human donor with alopecia areata. The nucleotides read TGTGCCATCAGGCGGGCCACCGGGGAGCTGTTTTTT. Its amino acids are CAIRRATGELFF.